These 11 T cell receptor beta chains share one sample of origin, sequenced in a study of regulatory T cells after allogeneic stem cell transplantation. The TCR beta CDR3 region was amplified from SMARTer RACE cDNA made from RNA. TCRdb independently ran MiXCR on the 5' RACE reads; one entry per CDR3 protein. The repertoire holds approximately 4,600 distinct CDR3 sequences, with around 97% as singletons. This sample comprised sorted CD4+ T cells from blood (whether regulatory or conventional is not recorded), obtained 30 days after allogeneic stem cell transplant. The source is a human patient who had an allogeneic stem cell transplant, so the T cells may come from the graft donor.

This sequence joins TRBV20-1 and TRBJ1-5, with a weak D call TRBD2 (5 bases). The last part of the DNA fits TRBJ2-3 better; the J call may be wrong. This CDR3 comprises 14 residues. The germline gives CDR1 DFQATT, CDR2 SNEGSKA (reference sequence). The CDR3 loop is CSASRGMGNQPQYF. CDR3 DNA: TGCAGTGCTAGTCGGGGTATGGGCAATCAGCCCCAGTATTTT.

On this clonotype itself: The junction departs from germline at one end; a sequencing error may be responsible. This chain connects TRBV6-5 to TRBJ2-1; D is perhaps TRBD2 (5 bases). CDR1 MNHEY and CDR2 SVGAGI come from the germline V gene. The CDR3 runs 15 residues. The CDR3 coding sequence is TGCGCCAGCAGGACCATGGCGCGAGGGCAGAGTGAGCAGTTCTTC. Translated, it gives CASRTMARGQSEQFF.

Notes on this clonotype: The junction shows a germline mismatch at one end, possibly a read error. The rearrangement joins TRBV20-1 to TRBJ2-3, with a possible D match to TRBD2 (7 bases). From germline, CDR1 is DFQATT and CDR2 SNEGSKA (reference sequence). The CDR3 is made up of 15 amino acids. CDR3 DNA: TGCAGTGCCAGAGATCGAGGGGGGGAGGGAGATACGCAGTATTTT. This gives the protein CSARDRGGEGDTQYF.

Concerning this clonotype: Compared with germline, one end of the junction differs, possibly owing to a read error. This chain links TRBV11-2 with TRBJ2-3; no reliable D call. Per the germline V gene, CDR1 is SGHAT and CDR2 is FQNNGV. There are 12 residues in the CDR3. CDR3 region: CAPSSPMNEQYF. The CDR3 DNA is TGTGCCCCCAGCTCCCCTATGAATGAGCAGTACTTT.

This clonotype was detected once. Germline is not matched at one junction end, which may reflect a read error. This chain joins TRBV20-1 and TRBJ2-3; tentative D call: TRBD2 (6 bases). Matching the DNA end better, TRBJ2-2 makes the J call doubtful. Germline CDR1 reads DFQATT; CDR2 reads SNEGSKA (reference sequence). CDR3 length equals 15 residues. The chain's CDR3 is CSAREPSGEGETLFF. CDR3 nucleotides: TGCAGCGCTAGAGAGCCATCGGGAGAGGGAGAAACGCTGTTTTTT.

In regard to this clonotype: One end of the junction does not line up with germline, which may come from a read error. The rearrangement joins TRBV11-3 to TRBJ2-1, with a possible D match to TRBD2 (5 bases). CDR3 length: 15 amino acids. Germline-derived CDR1 and CDR2 are SGHNT and YENEEA. CDR3 bases: TGTGCCAGCATCTTAGGGCTCGCGGGCTACAATGAGCCGTTCTTC. It codes for CASILGLAGYNEPFF.

This sequence joins TRBV5-4 and TRBJ2-5; weak D call: TRBD1 (6 bases). Germline CDR1 is SGHNT and CDR2 is YYREEE (reference sequence). This CDR3 comprises 15 residues. CDR3 nucleotide sequence: TGTAGCAGCAGCCTAAAGGGACAAGGGAGAGAGACCCAGTACTTC. As protein: CSSSLKGQGRETQYF.

The rearrangement links TRBV5-1 to TRBJ2-7, with 9 bases aligning to TRBD2. Germline CDR1 reads SGHRS; CDR2 reads YFSETQ. The CDR3 is 15 amino acids. The CDR3 nucleotides are TGCGGCGGCAGCAGGCTAGCGGGATCCATGAACGAGCAGTACTTC. Encoded protein: CGGSRLAGSMNEQYF.

About this clonotype itself: One end of the junction fails to match germline, which may point to a read error. The chain combines TRBV6-5 with TRBJ2-4; TRBD2 aligns across 8 bases. The CDR3 contains 13 residues. Germline values: CDR1 MNHEY, CDR2 SVGAGI. The CDR3 is CGSSRGGNNMQYF. The DNA for the CDR3 is TGTGGCAGCAGTCGGGGGGGCAACAACATGCAGTACTTC.

V and J are TRBV5-1 and TRBJ2-7, with TRBD2 identical over 9 bases. CDR1 is SGHRS, CDR2 YFSETQ, per germline. CDR3 length: 15 amino acids. V was pared by 4 bases and J by 4 bases, with 9 bases of the junction left unmatched. The CDR3 DNA reads as TGCGCCAGCAGCGTGCGGGGGGGTTCCATGTACGAGCAGTACTTC. Amino acid sequence: CASSVRGGSMYEQYF.

Points on this clonotype: At one end, the junction sequence differs from germline, possibly due to a read error. The chain employs TRBV5-1 and TRBJ2-1, with 8 bases aligning to TRBD2. Per the germline V gene, CDR1 is SGHRS and CDR2 is YFSETQ. CDR3 length: 18 residues. The chain's CDR3 is CARSLGTSGSFSYDDQFF. The CDR3 DNA is TGCGCCAGGAGCTTGGGGACCAGCGGGAGTTTCTCGTACGATGACCAGTTCTTC.